This T cell receptor (beta chain) was recorded in a study of control samples from healthy donors and cancer patients. As to this clone: The junction differs from germline at one of its ends, possibly a read error.

Repertoires were generated with immunoSEQ multiplex PCR, while TCRdb's copy carries only in-frame clones and drops some. Of 150,000 or so clones in the sample, 85% to 95% were seen once. Germline V gene data show CDR1 as SNHLY and CDR2 as FYNNEI. This CDR3 contains 11 residues. The V and J genes are TRBV2 and TRBJ2-5; 8 bases are a match to TRBD1. Sequencing was carried out using blood. This sequence originates from a middle-aged man in good health. The CDR3 nucleotides are TGTGCCAGCAGGGAAGGGGGACAGGTCTACTTC. Its protein product is CASREGGQVYF.